This paragraph covers one TCR beta chain sequence. Its target antigen remains unknown. One base away there is no much larger clone; base qualities are not given. This sample was included in a study of blood T cells in healthy people across ages (dated by TCRdb to the mid-2010s). For the wider study: Template switching captured roughly one uniquely barcoded TCR beta cDNA molecule per two T cells in model experiments. Age-related changes in TCR beta repertoire diversity were measured in the study by deep sequencing normalized with unique cDNA molecular identifiers. For two donors (one aged 18 to 30 and one aged 80 or older), the study analyzed two additional independent replicas of 1 million unique cDNA reads from the same blood draw. Donors were grouped into four age groups: young (average approximately 16 years), middle-aged (39), aged (approximately 67) and long-lived (approximately 81). To avoid experimental bias, donors of different ages were spread randomly across the sequencing lanes. What the research found in general, with its limitations: The CMV infection status of donors was not known, potentially confounding age-related changes in expanded clonotypes. The long-lived group showed more naive CD4+ T cells, fewer expanded clones and increased TCR diversity than the aged group, suggesting age selection. Observed TCR beta diversity per million T cells fell roughly linearly with age, and a significant reduction was already apparent by age roughly 40. Conclusive comparison of naive and antigen-experienced compartments was prevented by the profiling of bulk unsorted PBMCs. The percentage of naive T cells measured by flow cytometry correlated strongly with observed TCR beta diversity. Estimates of total diversity based on one million sequenced T cells were regarded as lower bounds and as underestimates.

For CDR1 and CDR2, the germline V gene (reference sequence) lists DFQATT and SNEGSKA. The CDR3 sequence holds 14 residues, the cysteine and phenylalanine included. Of the read, only the CDR3 DNA is kept; its 42 bases are in frame from base 1. The approximately 41 donors, aged about 6 to 95 years, were systemically healthy Caucasian individuals from Russia. Each donor gave about 9.8 milliliters of peripheral blood, drawn into EDTA-treated Vacutainer tubes. Ficoll-Paque density-gradient centrifugation was used to isolate PBMCs, with at least 6.5 million per sample. Total RNA, at least 6 micrograms per sample, was extracted from PBMCs with Trizol reagent. The percentages of naive CD45RAhigh/CD27high T cells were determined by flow cytometry on a PBMC aliquot from every donor. Library method: 5' RACE. Data came from an Illumina HiSeq 2500. A second about 7 to 11 cycle PCR used a sample-barcoded 5' primer and a J-beta primer mix. A unique molecular identifier was introduced onto each TCR beta cDNA molecule by a template-switch 5' adaptor carrying 12 random nucleotides. At least 2.5 million CDR3-containing paired-end reads were obtained from each sample. First-strand cDNA was synthesized from all RNA with the Mint cDNA synthesis kit, primed by a TRBC-specific oligonucleotide. Following uracil-DNA glycosylase treatment, a first 18-cycle PCR with universal primers M1SS and BC2_uni_R was performed on all cDNA. The original pipeline was this. Normalization of each sample was performed by random selection of 1 million high-quality reads, each carrying a distinct molecular identifier. Reads sharing molecular identifiers were discarded rather than binned into consensus sequences. CDR3 identification, clonotype clustering and error correction used MiTCR with a Q25 quality threshold and the strictest error-elimination algorithm. Lower-bound total TCR beta diversity was estimated with a nonparametric unseen species model using Euler transformation. The public reads were quality trimmed at Q25 with fastp and then assembled into clones with MiXCR by TCRdb, keeping productive beta chains. Duplicate CDR3 protein sequences are folded into a single record with the most common DNA and genes. In this record, the V and J calls reflect TCRdb's handling and not the investigators' own analysis. This sample comprises approximately 830,000 distinct CDR3 sequences, around 68% of them detected only once. The ten largest clones take up 25% to 35% of the sample.

Input material: blood. The sequence came from a man aged 25 to 40 in good health. In this chain, TRBV20-1 is recombined with TRBJ2-7; too little of a D gene remains to name it. The sequenced DNA: TGCAGCCCCCGAGCCCCTGACACCGCCTACGAGCAGTACTTC. The translation is CSPRAPDTAYEQYF.